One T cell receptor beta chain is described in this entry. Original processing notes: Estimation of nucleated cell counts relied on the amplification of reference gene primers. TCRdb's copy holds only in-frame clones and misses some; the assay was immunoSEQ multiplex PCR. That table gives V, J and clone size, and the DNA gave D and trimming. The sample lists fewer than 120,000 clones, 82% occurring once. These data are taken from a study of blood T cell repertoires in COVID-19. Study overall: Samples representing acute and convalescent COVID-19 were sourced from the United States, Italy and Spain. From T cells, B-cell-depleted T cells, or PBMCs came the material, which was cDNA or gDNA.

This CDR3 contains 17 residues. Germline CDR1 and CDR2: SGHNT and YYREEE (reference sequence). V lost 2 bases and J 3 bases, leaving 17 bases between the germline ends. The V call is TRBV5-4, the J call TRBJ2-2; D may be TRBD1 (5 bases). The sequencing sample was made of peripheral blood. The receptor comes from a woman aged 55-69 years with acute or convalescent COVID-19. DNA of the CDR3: TGTGCCAGCAGCTTCCACCCCCTGGGGCGAGACACCGGGGAGCTGTTTTTT. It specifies CASSFHPLGRDTGELFF.